The 21 T cell receptor beta chains presented below share a single source sample, sequenced in a study of blood T cell repertoires in COVID-19. Some clones are missing from TCRdb's copy, which holds only in-frame ones; the method was immunoSEQ multiplex PCR. The table records 200,000 or so clones, about 83% of them present only once. What was sequenced was peripheral blood. These TCRs come from a person between 65 and 80 years old with COVID-19, enrolled during active disease.

V is TRBV7-9 and J is TRBJ1-4, with a possible D match to TRBD1 (5 bases). The V gene's germline CDR1 is SEHNR and CDR2 FQNEAQ (reference sequence). The CDR3 length is 16 residues. Trimming removed 8 bases at V and 5 bases at J, with 21 bases between. The CDR3 sequence: CASCLYFGGLNEKLFF. For the CDR3, the DNA is TGTGCCAGCTGCCTCTACTTCGGGGGTCTGAATGAAAAACTGTTTTTT.

The rearrangement joins TRBV7-3 to TRBJ2-2, with unresolved D. CDR1 is SGHTA and CDR2 is FQGTGA in the germline V gene. V lost 7 bases, J lost 5 bases, and 17 bases lay in between. The CDR3 contains 15 residues. The CDR3 here is CASTPLNTRTGELFF. Here the CDR3 DNA reads TGTGCCAGCACCCCCTTAAACACAAGAACCGGGGAGCTGTTTTTT.

The chain recombines TRBV19 with TRBJ2-7; 8 bases are a match to TRBD1. Trimming took 5 bases from V and 1 from J; bases not matched to a gene: 10. The germline CDR1 and CDR2 sequences are LNHDA and SQIVND (reference sequence). The CDR3 extends over 16 amino acids. This CDR3 is CASSRGSGGLSYEQYF. CDR3 DNA sequence: TGTGCCAGTAGTCGCGGTTCAGGGGGCTTGTCCTACGAGCAGTACTTC. The whole variable domain, filled in from reference TRBV19 and TRBJ2-7, reads DGGITQSPKYLFRKEGQNVTLSCEQNLNHDAMYWYRQDPGQGLRLIYYSQIVNDFQKGDIAEGYSVSREKKESFPLTVTSAQKNPTAFYLCASSRGSGGLSYEQYFGPGTRLTVT.

This clone has just one count. This chain links TRBV27 with TRBJ2-1; TRBD2 matches 9 bases. Trimming took 5 bases from V and 7 from J; bases not matched to a gene: 12. The CDR3 sequence is 16 residues long. Germline lookup yields CDR1 MNHEY and CDR2 SMNVEV (reference sequence). The CDR3 spells CASSPRGTSRQNEQFF. The CDR3 DNA follows: TGTGCCAGCAGTCCACGTGGGACTAGCCGGCAAAATGAGCAGTTCTTC.

This clone was picked up one time. V is TRBV3-1 (or the pseudogene TRBV3-2) and J is TRBJ1-2; 7 bases are shared with TRBD1. V gave up 3 bases and J gave up 0 bases; unmatched junction bases: 7. Germline V gene data show CDR1 as LGHDT and CDR2 as YNNKEL (reference sequence). CDR3 size: 16 residues. The DNA of the CDR3 is TGTGCCAGCAGCCACCGGACAGGATTCCCTAACTATGGCTACACCTTC. Amino acids: CASSHRTGFPNYGYTF.

The rearrangement links TRBV11-2 to TRBJ1-1, with D possibly TRBD1 on 5 matching bases. Deletions cut 5 bases from V and 7 bases from J, with 11 bases between. CDR1 and CDR2 from the germline V gene are SGHAT and FQNNGV. CDR3 length: 12 amino acids. CDR3 DNA: TGTGCCAGCAGCCCAGGGCCCGTTGAAGCTTTCTTT. This sequence encodes CASSPGPVEAFF.

The CDR3 nucleotides read TGTGCCAGCAGCTTGGCAGGGCTGGGAAACACCATATATTTT. This translates into CASSLAGLGNTIYF. This chain uses TRBV5-6 with TRBJ1-3; the D gene is possibly TRBD1 (5 bases). Germline V gene sequence: CDR1 SGHDT, CDR2 YYEEEE. The CDR3 runs to 14 residues. V was trimmed by 0 bases and J by 4 bases, leaving 8 bases between them.

The chain combines TRBV4-1 with TRBJ1-6, with no clear D. Trimming cost V 0 bases and J 0 bases, with 9 bases left between them. Germline V CDR1 and CDR2: MGHRA, YSYEKL. CDR3 length equals 17 residues. The CDR3 is CASSQEGGSSYNSPLHF. The CDR3 DNA follows: TGCGCCAGCAGCCAAGAAGGCGGCAGCTCCTATAATTCACCCCTCCACTTT.

The genes are TRBV6-1 and TRBJ2-3, with a weak D call TRBD1 (5 bases). V lost 2 bases and J lost 3, with 12 bases in between. Germline V CDR1 and CDR2: MNHNS, SASEGT. The CDR3 is 15 amino acids. The CDR3 spells CASSESPGWTDTQYF. The DNA of the CDR3 is TGTGCCAGCAGTGAATCTCCAGGGTGGACAGATACGCAGTATTTT.

In its sample, this clone was seen once. This CDR3 reads CASSIGPGANVLTF. The CDR3 DNA is TGTGCCAGTAGTATCGGTCCTGGGGCCAACGTCCTGACTTTC. The chain is built from TRBV19 and TRBJ2-6; D ambiguous. The length of the CDR3 is 14 residues. V gave up 3 bases and J gave up 2 bases, with 5 bases separating them. CDR1 and CDR2 from the germline V gene are LNHDA and SQIVND (reference sequence).

The gene calls are TRBV7-9 and TRBJ1-1; TRBD1 is a possible D gene (6 bases). The CDR3 spans 15 residues. V lost 1 base to trimming and J lost 1 base, with 10 bases between them. Per the germline V gene, CDR1 is SEHNR and CDR2 is FQNEAQ (reference sequence). The CDR3 spells CASSLGETGNTEAFF. Written as DNA, the CDR3 is TGTGCCAGCAGCTTAGGCGAGACAGGGAACACTGAAGCTTTCTTT.

The CDR3 reads CASSPQGLGAKNIQYF. In DNA form, the CDR3 reads TGTGCCAGTAGTCCCCAGGGGTTAGGGGCCAAAAACATTCAGTACTTC. The chain carries TRBV19 and TRBJ2-4; perhaps TRBD1 as D (6 bases). The CDR3 loop spans 16 amino acids. V lost 5 bases, J lost 1 base, and 15 bases lay in between. The germline CDR1 and CDR2 sequences are LNHDA and SQIVND (reference sequence).

The chain has TRBV6-5 and TRBJ1-1, with D hard to call. V was pared by 6 bases and J by 0 bases, with 11 bases between. The CDR3 is 14 amino acids. Germline V lookup: CDR1 MNHEY, CDR2 SVGAGI. The CDR3 reads CASRPIVMNTEAFF. The CDR3 coding sequence is TGTGCCAGCAGGCCGATAGTTATGAACACTGAAGCTTTCTTT.

The chain employs TRBV6-2 or TRBV6-3 and TRBJ2-7; 7 bases map to TRBD2. The CDR3 consists of 16 residues. The junction had 5 bases not matched to a gene; V was cut back by 0 bases and J by 0 bases. Germline-derived CDR1 and CDR2 are MNHEY and SVGEGT. This CDR3 is CASSYSGGVYSYEQYF. The DNA for the CDR3 is TGTGCCAGCAGTTACTCGGGGGGGGTCTACTCCTACGAGCAGTACTTC.

As for this clone: Other nucleotide sequences in the sample specify the same CDR3. The chain recombines TRBV5-1 with TRBJ1-1; a weak D match, TRBD1 (5 bases). The CDR3 has 13 residues. Between the trimmed V and J ends, which lost 1 base and 4 bases, there was a span of 8 bases. Germline CDR1 and CDR2: SGHRS and YFSETQ. CDR3 in amino acids: CASSLRGGTEAFF. The CDR3 bases are TGCGCCAGCAGCTTGCGCGGGGGCACTGAAGCTTTCTTT.

The CDR3: CASSWESGQRNTEAFF. The CDR3 DNA is TGTGCCAGCAGCTGGGAATCGGGACAGAGAAACACTGAAGCTTTCTTT. The rearrangement links TRBV5-8 to TRBJ1-1, with TRBD1 identical over 7 bases. This CDR3 is 16 amino acids long. Germline V lookup: CDR1 SGHTS, CDR2 YDEGEE. After removal of 3 bases from V and 2 bases from J, the junction contained 10 bases not matched to a gene. Together with reference TRBV5-8 and TRBJ1-1, the CDR3 gives the full variable domain: EAGVTQSPTHLIKTRGQQATLRCSPISGHTSVYWYQQALGLGLQFLLWYDEGEERNRGNFPPRFSGRQFPNYSSELNVNALELEDSALYLCASSWESGQRNTEAFFGQGTRLTVV.

This rearrangement joins TRBV15 to TRBJ1-5; 10 bases agree with TRBD1. This CDR3 has 18 residues. J gave up 0 bases and V 11 bases, and 16 bases lay outside the gene matches. CDR1 and CDR2 from the germline V gene are LNHNV and YYDKDF (reference sequence). The CDR3 region is CAVIIRDRGTYSNQPQHF. DNA of the CDR3: TGTGCCGTGATTATCCGGGACAGGGGAACTTATAGCAATCAGCCCCAGCATTTT.

The chain has TRBV7-2 and TRBJ2-7; 9 bases line up with TRBD1. The CDR3 sequence is 14 residues long. The junction had 2 bases not matched to a gene; V was cut back by 3 bases and J by 2 bases. Germline V CDR1 and CDR2: SGHTA, FQGNSA. CDR3 protein: CASSFRQGAYEQYF. CDR3 nucleotide sequence: TGTGCCAGCAGCTTTCGACAGGGGGCCTACGAGCAGTACTTC.

The rearrangement uses TRBV20-1 and TRBJ1-5; unclear D gene. This CDR3 comprises 15 residues. V was pared by 3 bases and J by 0 bases, with 12 bases between. Germline loops: CDR1 DFQATT, CDR2 SNEGSKA (reference sequence). The CDR3 DNA sequence: TGCAGTGCTAGTCTCTCCCAGAATAGCAATCAGCCCCAGCATTTT. It encodes CSASLSQNSNQPQHF.

This rearrangement joins TRBV27 to TRBJ2-5, with D unclear. Trimming took off 0 bases at V and 3 bases at J, with 11 bases between the two ends. In germline, CDR1 is MNHEY, CDR2 SMNVEV (reference sequence). The CDR3 runs to 15 residues. DNA for the CDR3: TGTGCCAGCAGTTTATCGATGAACACAAAAGAGACCCAGTACTTC. As protein: CASSLSMNTKETQYF.

The chain carries TRBV7-3 and TRBJ2-3; 8 bases map to TRBD2. Per the germline V gene, CDR1 is SGHTA and CDR2 is FQGTGA. Trimming cost V 3 bases and J 4 bases; bases outside gene matches: 9. The CDR3 covers 16 residues. Written as DNA, the CDR3 is TGTGCCAGCAGCTTGATATCCGGGAGGGGGGCAGATACGCAGTATTTT. The encoded protein is CASSLISGRGADTQYF.